This T cell receptor beta chain was obtained from a study of blood T cell repertoires in COVID-19. For the study at large: Nucleic acid was either cDNA or gDNA, and it came from T cells, B-cell-depleted T cells, or PBMCs.

Germline V CDR1 and CDR2: SGHTS, YDEGEE. The CDR3 contains 14 residues. V was pared by 2 bases and J by 5 bases, with 13 bases between. Measured with immunoSEQ multiplex PCR; TCRdb has only the in-frame clones, and not every one. The table records some 150,000 clones, 81% of them present only once. Sequenced sample: peripheral blood. V gene TRBV5-8 combines with J gene TRBJ1-1, with a weak D call TRBD1 (5 bases). The origin of this receptor is a human donor with acute or convalescent COVID-19. The donor label of this sample is uncertain. CDR3 sequence reads: CASSFRQGWTEAFF. The CDR3 coding sequence is TGTGCCAGCAGCTTCCGTCAGGGATGGACTGAAGCTTTCTTT.